These 24 T cell receptor beta chains were sequenced from one sample in a study of T cells in narcolepsy. Repertoires were generated with immunoSEQ multiplex PCR, while TCRdb's copy carries only in-frame clones and drops some. The data hold over 25,000 clones, with around 78% observed a single time. The sequencing sample was made of CD45RA- memory CD4+ T cells from PBMCs. The receptor source for this set is a human donor with narcolepsy.

V and J are TRBV6-1 and TRBJ2-2, with TRBD2 as a possible D gene (5 bases). V gave up 4 bases and J gave up 0 bases, with 21 bases separating them. The CDR3 runs to 19 residues. CDR1 is MNHNS, CDR2 SASEGT, per germline. The chain's CDR3 is CASSGRPRPLAANTGELFF. The CDR3 coding sequence is TGTGCCAGCAGTGGAAGGCCCCGCCCTCTAGCAGCGAACACCGGGGAGCTGTTTTTT.

This chain joins TRBV7-7 and TRBJ2-1, with D perhaps matching TRBD1 (6 bases). The V end was cut by 5 bases, the J end by 8 bases, with 13 bases between. Looked up from germline, CDR1 is SSHAT and CDR2 is FNYEAQ (reference sequence). The CDR3 covers 13 residues. The chain's CDR3 is CASSPGVVDEQFF. The CDR3 nucleotides read TGTGCCAGCAGCCCAGGGGTAGTAGATGAGCAGTTCTTC. Filled out from reference TRBV7-7 and TRBJ2-1, the complete variable domain reads GAGVSQSPRYKVTKRGQDVTLRCDPISSHATLYWYQQALGQGPEFLTYFNYEAQPDKSGLPSDRFSAERPEGSISTLTIQRTEQRDSAMYRCASSPGVVDEQFFGPGTRLTVL.

The V and J genes are TRBV7-2 and TRBJ1-1, with 7 bases aligning to TRBD1. The junction had 6 bases not matched to a gene; V was cut back by 0 bases and J by 5 bases. This CDR3 contains 15 residues. The germline V gene has CDR1 SGHTA and CDR2 FQGNSA. CDR3: CASSLALGGVTEAFF. CDR3 bases: TGTGCCAGCAGCTTAGCTCTAGGGGGCGTGACTGAAGCTTTCTTT.

The J gene is TRBJ1-2, the V gene TRBV9; TRBD1 agrees at 8 bases. Losses at the gene ends were 0 bases for V and 8 bases for J; bases not matched to a gene: 9. Germline CDR1 and CDR2: SGDLS and YYNGEE. The CDR3 sequence is 15 residues long. This CDR3 is CASSVDARGLWGYTF. The CDR3, as DNA: TGTGCCAGCAGCGTAGATGCCAGGGGGCTATGGGGCTACACCTTC.

Note on this clone: Other DNA sequences in this specimen translate into the identical CDR3. The chain combines TRBV10-3 with TRBJ2-7; 11 bases are a match to TRBD2. Germline CDR1 ENHRY, CDR2 SYGVKD. The ends lost 3 bases at V and 3 bases at J; junction bases unmatched: 4. The CDR3 consists of 15 residues. CDR3 DNA sequence: TGTGCCATCAGTGAACGGGGGACTAGCGGCTACGAGCAGTACTTC. Translated, it gives CAISERGTSGYEQYF.

This rearrangement joins TRBV6-5 to TRBJ2-2, with 7 bases matching TRBD2. The CDR3 covers 15 residues. Germline CDR1 is MNHEY and CDR2 is SVGAGI. V dropped 7 bases and J dropped 0; count of bases not matched to a gene: 5. CDR3: CASTQLAPNTGELFF. The DNA for the CDR3 is TGTGCCAGCACCCAACTAGCGCCGAACACCGGGGAGCTGTTTTTT.

This rearrangement joins TRBV5-4 to TRBJ2-3; no clear D. The V and J ends lost 4 bases and 5 bases respectively, with 8 bases between them. The length of the CDR3 is 12 residues. In germline, CDR1 is SGHNT, CDR2 YYREEE (reference sequence). CDR3 bases: TGTGCCAGCAGCCCGAACCGAGATACGCAGTATTTT. Amino acid sequence: CASSPNRDTQYF.

This clone was seen only a few times. The chain joins TRBV15 to TRBJ1-2; 12 bases match TRBD1. This CDR3 comprises 16 residues. J gave up 2 bases and V 5 bases, and 6 bases lay outside the gene matches. Germline CDR1 reads LNHNV; CDR2 reads YYDKDF (reference sequence). As DNA, the CDR3 is TGTGCCACCAGCCGAGGGACAGGGGGCTGGAACTATGGCTACACCTTC. It codes for CATSRGTGGWNYGYTF.

This clone has just one count. The J gene is TRBJ2-5, the V gene TRBV2, with D possibly matching TRBD2 (6 bases). V was trimmed by 5 bases and J by 2 bases, leaving 18 bases between them. CDR1 SNHLY and CDR2 FYNNEI come from the germline V gene. This CDR3 is 16 amino acids long. The CDR3 region is CASSPSRGTFQETQYF. CDR3 coding DNA: TGTGCCAGCAGTCCCTCCCGGGGGACTTTTCAAGAGACCCAGTACTTC.

The V and J genes are TRBV6-1 and TRBJ2-5; a weak D match, TRBD2 (6 bases). In germline, CDR1 is MNHNS, CDR2 SASEGT. The CDR3 covers 15 residues. Between the trimmed V and J ends, which lost 6 bases and 2 bases, there was a span of 16 bases. CDR3 residues: CASSPTGTPQETQYF. CDR3 nucleotides: TGTGCCAGCAGCCCTACGGGGACTCCACAAGAGACCCAGTACTTC.

This chain uses TRBV19 with TRBJ2-3; 16 bases fit TRBD2. The germline CDR1 and CDR2 sequences are LNHDA and SQIVND (reference sequence). The CDR3 has 19 amino acids. Germline trimming cut 5 bases from V and 7 bases from J; bases unmatched to any gene: 15. The CDR3 nucleotides are TGTGCCAGTAGTGTTTACTCCGCGGGACTAGCGGGGGGGCGAAATACGCAGTATTTT. The encoded protein is CASSVYSAGLAGGRNTQYF. The full variable domain, its missing parts supplied by reference TRBV19 and TRBJ2-3, is DGGITQSPKYLFRKEGQNVTLSCEQNLNHDAMYWYRQDPGQGLRLIYYSQIVNDFQKGDIAEGYSVSREKKESFPLTVTSAQKNPTAFYLCASSVYSAGLAGGRNTQYFGPGTRLTVL.

This clone was seen only once. V usage is TRBV30 and J usage is TRBJ2-3; D remains unclear. The CDR3 has 13 amino acids. The V end was cut by 8 bases, the J end by 0 bases, with 12 bases between. Per the germline V gene, CDR1 is GTSNPN and CDR2 is SVGIG (reference sequence). The CDR3 nucleotides read TGTGCCACCACAACTGCTAGCACAGATACGCAGTATTTT. It yields the protein CATTTASTDTQYF.

The rearrangement uses TRBV11-2 and TRBJ1-1; D might be TRBD1 (6 bases). V lost 5 bases and J 4 bases, leaving 14 bases between the germline ends. Germline V gene sequence: CDR1 SGHAT, CDR2 FQNNGV. The CDR3 spans 14 residues. CDR3 residues: CASSVDRLSTEAFF. CDR3 DNA: TGTGCCAGCAGCGTCGACAGGTTAAGCACTGAAGCTTTCTTT.

The J gene is TRBJ2-5, the V gene TRBV2; 9 bases align to TRBD2. The CDR3 is 14 residues long. With 11 bases clipped from V and 1 base from J, the junction kept 8 bases outside the gene matches. Looked up from germline, CDR1 is SNHLY and CDR2 is FYNNEI. The CDR3 bases are TGTGCCGGGAGAGCGGGGGGCACCCAAGAGACCCAGTACTTC. Translation: CAGRAGGTQETQYF. The whole variable domain, remainder taken from reference TRBV2 and TRBJ2-5, is EPEVTQTPSHQVTQMGQEVILRCVPISNHLYFYWYRQILGQKVEFLVSFYNNEISEKSEIFDDQFSVERPDGSNFTLKIRSTKLEDSAMYFCAGRAGGTQETQYFGPGTRLLVL.

The chain links TRBV9 to TRBJ1-6, with 7 bases lining up with TRBD1. This CDR3 is 14 amino acids long. From germline, CDR1 is SGDLS and CDR2 YYNGEE. With V trimmed by 0 bases and J by 6 bases, 0 bases remained unmatched. CDR3 loop: CASSVGQGNSPLHF. CDR3 DNA: TGTGCCAGCAGCGTAGGACAGGGTAATTCACCCCTCCACTTT.

The chain carries TRBV5-6 and TRBJ1-1; tentatively, D is TRBD1 (5 bases). V gave up 1 base and J gave up 4 bases, with 11 bases separating them. CDR1 is SGHDT, CDR2 YYEEEE, per germline. CDR3 length: 14 amino acids. CDR3 DNA sequence: TGTGCCAGCAGCTTGATTGTGGGGGGCACTGAAGCTTTCTTT. Translation gives CASSLIVGGTEAFF.

The CDR3 sequence is CASSDVSGIGYTF. The CDR3 DNA reads as TGTGCCAGCAGTGACGTGTCCGGGATCGGCTACACCTTC. The chain carries TRBV25-1 and TRBJ1-2; D is undetermined. The V end was cut by 3 bases, the J end by 8 bases, with 13 bases between. CDR1 is MGHDK and CDR2 is SYGVNS in the germline V gene. The CDR3 covers 13 residues.

The gene calls are TRBV11-3 and TRBJ2-5; D remains unclear. The CDR3 is 16 residues long. V was trimmed by 2 bases and J by 3 bases, leaving 16 bases between them. Germline CDR1 is SGHNT and CDR2 is YENEEA. CDR3 nucleotides: TGTGCCAGCAGCTTACCTCAACCCTCGACGGAAGAGACCCAGTACTTC. Encoded protein: CASSLPQPSTEETQYF.

This chain joins TRBV5-4 and TRBJ1-6; 10 bases are shared with TRBD1. J lost 6 bases, V lost 1 base, and 1 base had no gene match. This CDR3 region has 15 residues. Germline lookup yields CDR1 SGHNT and CDR2 YYREEE (reference sequence). CDR3: CASSLRTGGNSPLHF. DNA for the CDR3: TGTGCCAGCAGCTTGAGGACAGGGGGTAATTCACCCCTCCACTTT.

The chain is built from TRBV29-1 and TRBJ1-1; no clear D gene. V lost 4 bases and J 4 bases, leaving 19 bases between the germline ends. The CDR3 runs to 15 residues. Per germline, CDR1 SQVTM and CDR2 ANQGSEA. CDR3 DNA: TGCAGCGTTGGTATCCCCATGGGAGGGTCCACTGAAGCTTTCTTT. Encoded protein: CSVGIPMGGSTEAFF.

The chain recombines TRBV7-9 with TRBJ1-6, with 10 bases matching TRBD1. The CDR3 has 14 residues. V trimming: 6 bases; J trimming: 9 bases; junction bases outside the gene matches: 5. Germline loops: CDR1 SEHNR, CDR2 FQNEAQ (reference sequence). The CDR3 nucleotides read TGTGCCAGCAGTCCGGACAGGGGGGTTTCACCCCTCCACTTT. Translating gives CASSPDRGVSPLHF.

For the CDR3, the DNA is TGTGCTAGTGGTTTGGTACAAAAGTTCCCGGATACGCAGTATTTT. Its translation: CASGLVQKFPDTQYF. This rearrangement joins TRBV12-5 to TRBJ2-3; no clear D. Trimming took off 0 bases at V and 6 bases at J, with 13 bases between the two ends. The germline CDR1 and CDR2 sequences are LGHNT and FRNRAP. The CDR3 contains 15 residues.

The V gene is TRBV6-5, the J gene TRBJ1-3, with unresolved D. The germline CDR1 and CDR2 sequences are MNHEY and SVGAGI. The CDR3 spans 13 residues. V was trimmed by 5 bases and J by 2 bases, leaving 7 bases between them. This chain's CDR3 is CASSQIPGNTIYF. CDR3 DNA sequence: TGTGCCAGCAGTCAGATACCTGGAAACACCATATATTTT.

This chain uses TRBV5-8 with TRBJ1-2, with 8 bases fitting TRBD1. The V gene end was trimmed by 4 bases and the J gene end by 5 bases; junction bases not matched to a gene: 10. The germline V gene encodes CDR1 SGHTS and CDR2 YDEGEE. The CDR3 is made up of 15 amino acids. Written as DNA, the CDR3 is TGTGCCAGCAGCGTTGGCCCGACAGGGGAATATGGCTACACCTTC. Its translation is CASSVGPTGEYGYTF.